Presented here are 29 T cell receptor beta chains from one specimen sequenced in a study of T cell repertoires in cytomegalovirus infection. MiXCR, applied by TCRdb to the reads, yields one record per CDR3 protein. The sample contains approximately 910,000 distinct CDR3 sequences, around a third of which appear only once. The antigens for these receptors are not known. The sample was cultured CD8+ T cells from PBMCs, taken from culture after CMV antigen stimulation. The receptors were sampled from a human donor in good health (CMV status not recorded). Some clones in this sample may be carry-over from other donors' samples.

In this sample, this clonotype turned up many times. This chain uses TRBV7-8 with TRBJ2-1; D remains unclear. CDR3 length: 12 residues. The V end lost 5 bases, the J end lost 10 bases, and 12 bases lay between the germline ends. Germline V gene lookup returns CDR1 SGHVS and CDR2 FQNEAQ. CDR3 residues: CASSPRLGEQFF. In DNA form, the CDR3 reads TGTGCCAGCAGCCCAAGATTGGGGGAGCAGTTCTTC. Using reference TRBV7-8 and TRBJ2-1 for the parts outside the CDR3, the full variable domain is GAGVSQSPRYKVAKRGQDVALRCDPISGHVSLFWYQQALGQGPEFLTYFQNEAQLDKSGLPSDRFFAERPEGSVSTLKIQRTQQEDSAVYLCASSPRLGEQFFGPGTRLTVL.

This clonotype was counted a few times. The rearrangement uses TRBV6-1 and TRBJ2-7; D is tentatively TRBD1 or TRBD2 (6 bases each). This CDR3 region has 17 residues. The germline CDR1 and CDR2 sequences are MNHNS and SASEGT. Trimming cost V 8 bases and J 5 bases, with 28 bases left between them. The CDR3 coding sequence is TGTGCCAGCTGGAAAGGGCCTGAGGGGGGATGGCCTCACGAGCAGTACTTC. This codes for CASWKGPEGGWPHEQYF.

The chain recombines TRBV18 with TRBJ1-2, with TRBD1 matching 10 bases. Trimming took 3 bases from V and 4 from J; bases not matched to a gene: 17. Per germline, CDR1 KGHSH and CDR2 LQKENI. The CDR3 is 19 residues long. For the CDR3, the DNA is TGTGCCAGCTCACCTGAAAACCGGGACAGGGGTCACCGTTTCTATGGCTACACCTTC. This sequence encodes CASSPENRDRGHRFYGYTF.

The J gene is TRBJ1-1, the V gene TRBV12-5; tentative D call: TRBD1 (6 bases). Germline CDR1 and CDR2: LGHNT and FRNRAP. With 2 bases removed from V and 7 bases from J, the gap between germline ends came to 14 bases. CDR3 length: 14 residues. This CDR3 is CASGLLGGPNEAFF. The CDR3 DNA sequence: TGTGCTAGTGGTTTGTTAGGGGGGCCGAATGAAGCTTTCTTT.

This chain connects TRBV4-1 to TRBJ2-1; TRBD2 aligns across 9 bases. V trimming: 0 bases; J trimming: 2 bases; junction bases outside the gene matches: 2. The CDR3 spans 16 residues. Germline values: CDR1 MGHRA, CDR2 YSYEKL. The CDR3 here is CASSQDPSGTYNEQFF. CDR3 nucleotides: TGCGCCAGCAGCCAAGATCCTAGCGGGACCTACAATGAGCAGTTCTTC.

The CDR3 DNA sequence: TGTGCCAGCTGTCGGGTCAGGGTGACTGAGCAGTTCTTC. It translates to CASCRVRVTEQFF. The chain links TRBV6-1 to TRBJ2-1, with a tentative D call TRBD1 (5 bases). The CDR3 is 13 amino acids. V was trimmed by 8 bases and J by 9 bases, leaving 17 bases between them. Looked up from germline, CDR1 is MNHNS and CDR2 is SASEGT.

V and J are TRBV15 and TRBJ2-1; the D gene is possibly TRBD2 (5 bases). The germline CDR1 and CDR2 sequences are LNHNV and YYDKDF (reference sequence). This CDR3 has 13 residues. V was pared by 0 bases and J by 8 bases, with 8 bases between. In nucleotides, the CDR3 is TGTGCCACCAGCAGAGATCGGCGGGATGAGCAGTTCTTC. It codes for CATSRDRRDEQFF.

Written as DNA, the CDR3 is TGTGCCAGTATCACGTCCTCTGGGGCCAACGTCCTGACTTTC. It codes for CASITSSGANVLTF. V usage is TRBV19 and J usage is TRBJ2-6; no definite D call. CDR1 is LNHDA, CDR2 SQIVND, per germline (reference sequence). The CDR3 is 14 amino acids. V was cut by 7 bases and J by 0 bases, with 7 bases left in between.

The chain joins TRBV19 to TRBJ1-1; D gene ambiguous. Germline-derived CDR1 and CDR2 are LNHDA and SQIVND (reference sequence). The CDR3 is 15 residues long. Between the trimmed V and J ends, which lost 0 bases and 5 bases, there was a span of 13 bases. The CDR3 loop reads CASSIDHGIETEAFF. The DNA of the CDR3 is TGTGCCAGTAGTATAGATCATGGTATAGAGACTGAAGCTTTCTTT. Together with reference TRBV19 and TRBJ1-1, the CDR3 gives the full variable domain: DGGITQSPKYLFRKEGQNVTLSCEQNLNHDAMYWYRQDPGQGLRLIYYSQIVNDFQKGDIAEGYSVSREKKESFPLTVTSAQKNPTAFYLCASSIDHGIETEAFFGQGTRLTVV.

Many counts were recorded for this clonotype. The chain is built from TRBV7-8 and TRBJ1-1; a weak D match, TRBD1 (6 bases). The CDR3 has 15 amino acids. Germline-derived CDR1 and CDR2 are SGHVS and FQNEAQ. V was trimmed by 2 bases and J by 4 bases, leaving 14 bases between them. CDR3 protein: CASSLLGGGGTEAFF. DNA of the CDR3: TGTGCCAGCAGCTTATTGGGAGGAGGGGGCACTGAAGCTTTCTTT.

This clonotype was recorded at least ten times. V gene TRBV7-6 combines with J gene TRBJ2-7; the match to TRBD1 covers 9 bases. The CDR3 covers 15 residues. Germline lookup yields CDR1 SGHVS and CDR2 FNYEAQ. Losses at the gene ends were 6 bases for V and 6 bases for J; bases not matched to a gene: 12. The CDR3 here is CASSSSGDRGFEQYF. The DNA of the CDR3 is TGTGCCAGCAGTTCCTCCGGCGACAGGGGGTTCGAGCAGTACTTC.

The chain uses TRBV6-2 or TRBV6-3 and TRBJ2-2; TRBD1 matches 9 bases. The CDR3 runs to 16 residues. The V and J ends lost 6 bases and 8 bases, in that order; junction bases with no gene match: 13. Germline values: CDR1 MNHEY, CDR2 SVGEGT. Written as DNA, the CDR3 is TGTGCCAGCAGACCCGGGACAGGGAGGTCGACTGGGGAGCTGTTTTTT. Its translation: CASRPGTGRSTGELFF.

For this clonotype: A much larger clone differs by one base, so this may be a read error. The CDR3 nucleotides are TGCGCCAGCAGCTGGGCCTCTCATGTAGATACGCAGTATTTT. Translated: CASSWASHVDTQYF. The rearrangement uses TRBV5-1 and TRBJ2-3; no clear D gene. Germline CDR1 reads SGHRS; CDR2 reads YFSETQ. The CDR3 extends over 14 amino acids. The V end was cut by 3 bases, the J end by 5 bases, with 13 bases between.

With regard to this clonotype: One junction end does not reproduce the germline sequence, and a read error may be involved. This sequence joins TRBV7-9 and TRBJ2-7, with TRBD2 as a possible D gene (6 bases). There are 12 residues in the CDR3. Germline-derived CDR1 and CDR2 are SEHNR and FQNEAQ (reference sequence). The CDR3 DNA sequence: TGTGCCAGCAGCTTAGCAGCCGGGAGCCGGGACTTC. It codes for CASSLAAGSRDF.

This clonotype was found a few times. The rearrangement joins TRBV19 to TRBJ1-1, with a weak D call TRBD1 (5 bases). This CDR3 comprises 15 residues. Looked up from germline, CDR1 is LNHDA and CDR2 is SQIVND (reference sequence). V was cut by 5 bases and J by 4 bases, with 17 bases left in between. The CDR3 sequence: CASSFIRDAGTEAFF. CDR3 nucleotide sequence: TGTGCCAGTAGTTTTATCAGGGACGCGGGCACTGAAGCTTTCTTT.

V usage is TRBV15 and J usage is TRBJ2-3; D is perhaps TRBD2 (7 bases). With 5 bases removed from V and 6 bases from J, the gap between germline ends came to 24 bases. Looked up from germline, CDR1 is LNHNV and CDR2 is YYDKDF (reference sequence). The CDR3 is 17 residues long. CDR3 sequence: CATSDPTGGGAEDTQYF. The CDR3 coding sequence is TGTGCCACCAGCGACCCGACTGGGGGGGGGGCCGAGGATACGCAGTATTTT.

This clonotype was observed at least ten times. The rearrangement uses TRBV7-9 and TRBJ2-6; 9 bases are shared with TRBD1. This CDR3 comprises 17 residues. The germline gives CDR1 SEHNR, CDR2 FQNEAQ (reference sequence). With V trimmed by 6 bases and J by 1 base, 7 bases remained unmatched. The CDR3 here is CASRLQGAGSGANVLTF. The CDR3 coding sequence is TGTGCCAGCAGGTTACAGGGGGCTGGGTCTGGGGCCAACGTCCTGACTTTC.

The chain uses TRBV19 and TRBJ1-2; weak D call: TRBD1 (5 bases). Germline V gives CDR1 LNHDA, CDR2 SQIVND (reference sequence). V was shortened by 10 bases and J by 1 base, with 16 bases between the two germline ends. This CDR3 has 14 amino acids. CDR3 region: CANVSRDLNYGYTF. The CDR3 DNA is TGTGCCAATGTCAGCCGGGACCTTAACTATGGCTACACCTTC.

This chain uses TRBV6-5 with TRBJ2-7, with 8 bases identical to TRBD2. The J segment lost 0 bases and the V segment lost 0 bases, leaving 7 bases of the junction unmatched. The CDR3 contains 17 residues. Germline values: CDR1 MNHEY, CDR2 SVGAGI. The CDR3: CASSYSSTGGSSYEQYV. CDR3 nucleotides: TGTGCCAGCAGTTACTCCAGCACGGGGGGGAGCTCCTACGAGCAGTACGTC.

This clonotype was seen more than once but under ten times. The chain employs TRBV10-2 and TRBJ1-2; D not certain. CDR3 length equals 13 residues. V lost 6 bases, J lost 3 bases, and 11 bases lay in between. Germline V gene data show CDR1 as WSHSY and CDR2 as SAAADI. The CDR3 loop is CASRARGDYGYTF. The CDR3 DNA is TGCGCCAGCAGAGCCAGAGGAGACTATGGCTACACCTTC.

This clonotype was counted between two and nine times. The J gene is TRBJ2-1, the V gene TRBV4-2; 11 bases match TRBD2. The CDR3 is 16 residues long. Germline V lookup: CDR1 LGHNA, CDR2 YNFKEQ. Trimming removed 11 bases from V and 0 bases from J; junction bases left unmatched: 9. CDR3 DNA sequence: TGTGCCGCGGGGGCTAGCGGGGGGCCCTCCTACAATGAGCAGTTCTTC. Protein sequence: CAAGASGGPSYNEQFF.

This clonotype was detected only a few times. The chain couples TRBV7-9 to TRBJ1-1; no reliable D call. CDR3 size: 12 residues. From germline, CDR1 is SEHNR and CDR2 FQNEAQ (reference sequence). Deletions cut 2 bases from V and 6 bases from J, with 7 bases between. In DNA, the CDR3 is TGTGCCAGCAGCTTAAGTCGCCCTGAAGCTTTCTTT. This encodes CASSLSRPEAFF.

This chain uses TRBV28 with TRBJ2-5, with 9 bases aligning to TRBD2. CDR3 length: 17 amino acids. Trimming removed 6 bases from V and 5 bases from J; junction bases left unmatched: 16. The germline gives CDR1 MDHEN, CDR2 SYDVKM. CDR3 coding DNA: TGTGCCAGCAGCACTAAGACTAGCGGTCATTTTTTGGAGACCCAGTACTTC. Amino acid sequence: CASSTKTSGHFLETQYF.

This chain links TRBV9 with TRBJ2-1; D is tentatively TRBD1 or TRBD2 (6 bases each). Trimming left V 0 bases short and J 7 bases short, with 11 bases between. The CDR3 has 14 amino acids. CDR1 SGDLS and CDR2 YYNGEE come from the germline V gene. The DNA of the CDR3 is TGTGCCAGCAGCGTAGACGGGGGCGGGAATGAGCAGTTCTTC. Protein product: CASSVDGGGNEQFF.

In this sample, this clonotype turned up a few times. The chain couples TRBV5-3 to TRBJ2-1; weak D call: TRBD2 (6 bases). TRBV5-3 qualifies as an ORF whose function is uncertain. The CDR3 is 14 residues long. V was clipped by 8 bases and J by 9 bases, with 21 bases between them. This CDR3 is CASRGVGTVGEQFF. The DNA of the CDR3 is TGTGCCAGCAGAGGAGTGGGGACTGTTGGTGAGCAGTTCTTC.

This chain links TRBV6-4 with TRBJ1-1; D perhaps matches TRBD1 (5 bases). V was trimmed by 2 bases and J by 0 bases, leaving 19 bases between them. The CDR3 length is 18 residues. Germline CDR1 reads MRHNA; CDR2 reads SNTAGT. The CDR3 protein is CASSDTSGLSRMNTEAFF. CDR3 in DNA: TGTGCCAGCAGTGACACCTCAGGGTTAAGTCGCATGAACACTGAAGCTTTCTTT.

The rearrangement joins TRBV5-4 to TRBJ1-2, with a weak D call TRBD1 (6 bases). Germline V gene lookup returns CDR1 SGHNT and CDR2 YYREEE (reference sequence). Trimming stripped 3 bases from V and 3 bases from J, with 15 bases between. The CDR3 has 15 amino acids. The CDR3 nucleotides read TGTGCCAGCAGCTCGACAGGAGCCGAGGACTATGGCTACACCTTC. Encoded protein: CASSSTGAEDYGYTF.

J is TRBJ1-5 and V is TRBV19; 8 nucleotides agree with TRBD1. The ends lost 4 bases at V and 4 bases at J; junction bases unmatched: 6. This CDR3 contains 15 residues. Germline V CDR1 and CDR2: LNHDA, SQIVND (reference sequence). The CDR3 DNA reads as TGTGCCAGTAGTACCATGGACAGGGTGAATCAGCCCCAGCATTTT. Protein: CASSTMDRVNQPQHF.

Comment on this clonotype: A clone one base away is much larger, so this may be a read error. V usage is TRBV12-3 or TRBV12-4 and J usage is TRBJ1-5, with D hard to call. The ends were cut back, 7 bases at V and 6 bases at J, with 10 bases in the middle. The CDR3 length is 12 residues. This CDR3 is CASKSWGQPQHF. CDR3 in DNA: TGTGCCAGCAAATCCTGGGGTCAGCCCCAGCATTTT.